The source of this TCR beta chain is a study of blood T cell repertoires in COVID-19. Study background: Acute and convalescent COVID-19 samples came from the United States, Italy and Spain. T cells, B-cell-depleted T cells, or PBMCs supplied cDNA or gDNA.

Authors' analysis steps: Reference gene primers were amplified, and this amplification served to estimate nucleated cell counts. TCRdb's table, derived via immunoSEQ multiplex PCR, lists solely in-frame clones and lacks some. The V and J calls and the clone size are those of that table, but D and trimming were determined from the DNA. Of about 150,000 clones listed, 70% to 85% are singletons. Trimming took 4 bases from V and 4 from J; bases not matched to a gene: 7. CDR1 and CDR2 (germline): SGHNT, YYREEE (reference sequence). The CDR3 runs to 14 residues. V usage is TRBV5-4 and J usage is TRBJ1-2; TRBD1 aligns across 7 bases. Material: peripheral blood. This receptor was taken from a woman between 50 and 59 years old with acute or convalescent COVID-19. The CDR3 DNA follows: TGTGCCAGCAGCCGACAGGGCATCCGCTATGGCTACACCTTC. Amino acid sequence: CASSRQGIRYGYTF.